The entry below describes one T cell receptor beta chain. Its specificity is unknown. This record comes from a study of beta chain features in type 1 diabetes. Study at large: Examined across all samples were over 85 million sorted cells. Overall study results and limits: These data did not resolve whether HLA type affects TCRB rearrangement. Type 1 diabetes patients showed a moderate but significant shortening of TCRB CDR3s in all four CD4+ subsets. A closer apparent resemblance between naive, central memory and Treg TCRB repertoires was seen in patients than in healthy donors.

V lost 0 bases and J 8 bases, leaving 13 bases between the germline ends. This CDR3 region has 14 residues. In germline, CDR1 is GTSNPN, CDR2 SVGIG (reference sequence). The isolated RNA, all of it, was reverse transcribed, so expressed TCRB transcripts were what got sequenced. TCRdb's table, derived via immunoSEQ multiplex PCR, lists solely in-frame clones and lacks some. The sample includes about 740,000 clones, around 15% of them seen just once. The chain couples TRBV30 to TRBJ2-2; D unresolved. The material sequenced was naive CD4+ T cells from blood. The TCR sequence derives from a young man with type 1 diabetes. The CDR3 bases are TGTGCCTGGAGTGTCTGGCCCCCCGAGGGGGAGCTGTTTTTT. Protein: CAWSVWPPEGELFF.